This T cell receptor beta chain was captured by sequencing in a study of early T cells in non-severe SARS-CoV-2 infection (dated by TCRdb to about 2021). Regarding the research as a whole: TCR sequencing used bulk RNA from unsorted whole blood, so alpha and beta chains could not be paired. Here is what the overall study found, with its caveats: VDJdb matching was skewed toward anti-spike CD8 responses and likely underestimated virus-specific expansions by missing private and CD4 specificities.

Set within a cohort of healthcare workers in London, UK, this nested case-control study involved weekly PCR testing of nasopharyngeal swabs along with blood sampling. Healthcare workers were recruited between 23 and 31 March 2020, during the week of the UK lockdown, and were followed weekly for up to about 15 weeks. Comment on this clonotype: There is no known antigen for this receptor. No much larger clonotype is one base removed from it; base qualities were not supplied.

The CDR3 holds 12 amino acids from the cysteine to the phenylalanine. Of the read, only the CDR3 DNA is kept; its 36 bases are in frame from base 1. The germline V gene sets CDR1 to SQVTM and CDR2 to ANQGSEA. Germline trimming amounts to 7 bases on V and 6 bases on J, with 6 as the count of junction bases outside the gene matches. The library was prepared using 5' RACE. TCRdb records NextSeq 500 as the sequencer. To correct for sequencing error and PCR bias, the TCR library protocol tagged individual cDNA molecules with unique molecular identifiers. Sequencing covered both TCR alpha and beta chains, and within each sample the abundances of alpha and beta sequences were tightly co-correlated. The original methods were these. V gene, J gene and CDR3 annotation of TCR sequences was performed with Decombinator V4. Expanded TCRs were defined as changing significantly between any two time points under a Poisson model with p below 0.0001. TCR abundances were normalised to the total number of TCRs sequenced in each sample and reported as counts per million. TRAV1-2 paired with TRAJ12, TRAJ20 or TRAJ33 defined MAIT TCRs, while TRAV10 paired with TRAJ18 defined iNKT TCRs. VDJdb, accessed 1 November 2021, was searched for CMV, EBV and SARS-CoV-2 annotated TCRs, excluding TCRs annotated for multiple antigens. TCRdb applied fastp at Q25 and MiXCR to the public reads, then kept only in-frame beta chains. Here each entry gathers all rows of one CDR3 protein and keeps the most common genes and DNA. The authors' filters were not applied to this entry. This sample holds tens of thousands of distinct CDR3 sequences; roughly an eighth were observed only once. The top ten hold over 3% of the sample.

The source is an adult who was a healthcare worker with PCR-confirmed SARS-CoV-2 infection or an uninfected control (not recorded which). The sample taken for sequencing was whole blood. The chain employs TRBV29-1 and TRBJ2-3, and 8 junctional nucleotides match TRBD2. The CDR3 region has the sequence CSASGGADTQYF. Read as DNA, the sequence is TGCAGCGCCTCCGGGGGGGCCGATACGCAGTATTTT.